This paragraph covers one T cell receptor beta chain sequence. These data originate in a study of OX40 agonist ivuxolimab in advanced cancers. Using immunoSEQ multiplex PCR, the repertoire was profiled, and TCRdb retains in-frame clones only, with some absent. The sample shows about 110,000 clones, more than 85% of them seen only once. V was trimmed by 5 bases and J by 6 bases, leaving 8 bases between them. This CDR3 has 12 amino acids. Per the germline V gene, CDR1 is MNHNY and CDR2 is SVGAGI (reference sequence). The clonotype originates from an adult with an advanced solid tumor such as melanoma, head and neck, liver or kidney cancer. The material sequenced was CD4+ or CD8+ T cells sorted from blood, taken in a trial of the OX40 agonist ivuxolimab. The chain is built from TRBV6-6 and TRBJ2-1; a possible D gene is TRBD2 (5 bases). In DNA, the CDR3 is TGTGCCAGCAGTCGGGCGGGCAATGAGCAGTTCTTC. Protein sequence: CASSRAGNEQFF.